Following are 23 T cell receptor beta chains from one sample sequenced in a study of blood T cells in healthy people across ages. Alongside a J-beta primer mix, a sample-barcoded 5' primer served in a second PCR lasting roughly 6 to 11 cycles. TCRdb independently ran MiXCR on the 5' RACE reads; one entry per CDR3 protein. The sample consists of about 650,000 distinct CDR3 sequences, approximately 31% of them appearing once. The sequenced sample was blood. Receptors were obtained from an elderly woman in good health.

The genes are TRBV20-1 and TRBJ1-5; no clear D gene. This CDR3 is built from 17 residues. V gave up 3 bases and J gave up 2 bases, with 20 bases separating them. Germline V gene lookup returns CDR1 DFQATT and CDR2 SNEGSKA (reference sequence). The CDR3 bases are TGCAGTGCTAGTTCTGCGGAGGAGCTCGGGGGCAATCAGCCCCAGCATTTT. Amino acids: CSASSAEELGGNQPQHF.

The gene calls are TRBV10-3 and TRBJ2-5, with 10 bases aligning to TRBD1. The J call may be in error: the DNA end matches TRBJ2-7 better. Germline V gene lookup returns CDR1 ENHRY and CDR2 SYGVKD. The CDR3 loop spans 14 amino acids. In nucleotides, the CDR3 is TGTGCCATCAGTGGACAGGGGGCGGACTACGAGCAGTACTTC. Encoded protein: CAISGQGADYEQYF.

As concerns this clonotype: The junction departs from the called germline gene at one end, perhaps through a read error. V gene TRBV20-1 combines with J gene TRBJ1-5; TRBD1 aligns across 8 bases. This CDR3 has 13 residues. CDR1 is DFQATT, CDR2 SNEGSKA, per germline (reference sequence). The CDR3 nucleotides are TGTAGTGCTGGACAGGGTGGCAATCAGCCCCAGCATTTT. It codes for CSAGQGGNQPQHF.

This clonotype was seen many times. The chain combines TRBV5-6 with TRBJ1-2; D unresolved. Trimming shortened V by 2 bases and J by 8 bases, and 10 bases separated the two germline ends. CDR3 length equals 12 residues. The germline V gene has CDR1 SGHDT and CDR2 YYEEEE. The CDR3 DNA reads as TGTGCCAGCAGCTTAAGCAGCGGCGGCTACACCTTC. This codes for CASSLSSGGYTF.

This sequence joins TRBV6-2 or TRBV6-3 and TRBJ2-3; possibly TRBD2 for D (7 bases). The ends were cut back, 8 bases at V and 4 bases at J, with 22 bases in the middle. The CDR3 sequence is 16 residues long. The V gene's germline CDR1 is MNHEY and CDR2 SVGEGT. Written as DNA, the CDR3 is TGTGCCAGCGTATCCGGGCGGGGGCCCACAGCAGATACGCAGTATTTT. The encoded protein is CASVSGRGPTADTQYF.

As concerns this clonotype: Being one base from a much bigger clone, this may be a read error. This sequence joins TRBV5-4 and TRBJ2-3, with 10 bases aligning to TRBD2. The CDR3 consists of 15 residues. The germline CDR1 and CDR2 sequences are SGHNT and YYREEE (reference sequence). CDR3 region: CARSYGLAASDTQYF. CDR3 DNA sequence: TGTGCCCGCAGTTACGGACTAGCGGCGTCAGATACGCAGTATTTT.

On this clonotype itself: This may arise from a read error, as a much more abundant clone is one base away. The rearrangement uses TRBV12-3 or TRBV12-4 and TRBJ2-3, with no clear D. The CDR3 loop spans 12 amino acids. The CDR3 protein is CASSFTPDAQYF. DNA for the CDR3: TGTGCCAGCAGTTTTACGCCAGATGCGCAGTATTTT.

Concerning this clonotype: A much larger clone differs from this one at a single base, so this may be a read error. In nucleotides, the CDR3 is TGCGCCAGCGGCTGGACAGGAGTTAGCACAGATACGCAGTATTTT. Translation: CASGWTGVSTDTQYF. The genes are TRBV5-1 and TRBJ2-3, with 7 bases fitting TRBD1. The J segment lost 0 bases and the V segment lost 7 bases, leaving 8 bases of the junction unmatched. Germline assignment: CDR1 SGHRS and CDR2 YFSETQ. The CDR3 has 15 amino acids.

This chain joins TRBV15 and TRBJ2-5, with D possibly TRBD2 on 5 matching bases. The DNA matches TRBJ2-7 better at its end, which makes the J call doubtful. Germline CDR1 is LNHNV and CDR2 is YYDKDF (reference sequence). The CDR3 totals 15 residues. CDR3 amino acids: CATSRGFEGTYEQYF. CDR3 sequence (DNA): TGTGCCACCAGCAGAGGATTCGAGGGTACTTACGAGCAGTACTTC.

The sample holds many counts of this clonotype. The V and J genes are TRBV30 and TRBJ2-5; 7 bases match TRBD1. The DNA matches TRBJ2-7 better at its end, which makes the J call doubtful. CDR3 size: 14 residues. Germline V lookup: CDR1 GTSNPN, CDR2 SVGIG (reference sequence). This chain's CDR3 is CAWSADRVRVEQYF. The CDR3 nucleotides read TGTGCCTGGAGTGCCGACAGGGTGAGGGTCGAGCAGTACTTC.

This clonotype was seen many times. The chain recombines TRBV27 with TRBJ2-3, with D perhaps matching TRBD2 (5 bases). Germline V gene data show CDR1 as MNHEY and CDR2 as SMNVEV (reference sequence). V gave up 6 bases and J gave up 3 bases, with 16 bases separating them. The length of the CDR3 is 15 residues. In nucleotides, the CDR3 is TGTGCCAGCAGCCTAGCCACTCCAAAGACAGATACGCAGTATTTT. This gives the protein CASSLATPKTDTQYF.

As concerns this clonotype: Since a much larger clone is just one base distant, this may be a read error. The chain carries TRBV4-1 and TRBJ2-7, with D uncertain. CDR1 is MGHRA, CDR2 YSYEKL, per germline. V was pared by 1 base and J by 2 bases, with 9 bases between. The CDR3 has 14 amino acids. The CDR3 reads CASSQGARTYEQYF. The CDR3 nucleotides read TGCGCCAGCAGCCAAGGTGCCAGAACCTACGAGCAGTACTTC.

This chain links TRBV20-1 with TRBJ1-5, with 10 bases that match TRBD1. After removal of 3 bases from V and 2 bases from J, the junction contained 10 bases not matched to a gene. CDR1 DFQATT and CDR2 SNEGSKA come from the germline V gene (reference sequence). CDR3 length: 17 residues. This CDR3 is CSASLRVGTGGNQPQHF. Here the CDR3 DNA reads TGCAGTGCTAGCCTACGTGTCGGGACAGGGGGCAATCAGCCCCAGCATTTT.

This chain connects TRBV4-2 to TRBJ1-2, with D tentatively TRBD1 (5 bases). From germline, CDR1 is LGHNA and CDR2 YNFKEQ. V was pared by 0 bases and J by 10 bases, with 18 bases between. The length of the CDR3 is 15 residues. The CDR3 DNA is TGTGCCAGCAGCCAAGAGCGGCAGGGAACTTTCGACTACACCTTC. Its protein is CASSQERQGTFDYTF.

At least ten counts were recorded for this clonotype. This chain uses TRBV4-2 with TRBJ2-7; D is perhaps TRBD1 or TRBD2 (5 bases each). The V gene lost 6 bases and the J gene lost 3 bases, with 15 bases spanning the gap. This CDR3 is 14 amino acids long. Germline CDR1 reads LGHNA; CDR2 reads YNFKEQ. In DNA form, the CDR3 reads TGTGCCAGCAGTCACCCGGGACGGAACTACGAGCAGTACTTC. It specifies CASSHPGRNYEQYF.

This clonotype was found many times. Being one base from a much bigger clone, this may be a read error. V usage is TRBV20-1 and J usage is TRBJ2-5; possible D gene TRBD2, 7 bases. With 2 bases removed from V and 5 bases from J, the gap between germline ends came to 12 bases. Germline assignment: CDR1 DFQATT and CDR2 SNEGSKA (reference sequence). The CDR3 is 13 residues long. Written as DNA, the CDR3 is TGCAGTGCTAGACGGGGGGCTCGTGAGACCCAGTACTTC. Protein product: CSARRGARETQYF.

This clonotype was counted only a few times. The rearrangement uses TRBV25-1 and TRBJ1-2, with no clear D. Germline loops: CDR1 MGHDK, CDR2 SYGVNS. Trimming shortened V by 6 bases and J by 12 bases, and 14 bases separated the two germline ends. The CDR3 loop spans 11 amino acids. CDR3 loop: CASRNLGGHTF. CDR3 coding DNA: TGTGCCAGCAGGAACCTAGGAGGCCACACCTTC.

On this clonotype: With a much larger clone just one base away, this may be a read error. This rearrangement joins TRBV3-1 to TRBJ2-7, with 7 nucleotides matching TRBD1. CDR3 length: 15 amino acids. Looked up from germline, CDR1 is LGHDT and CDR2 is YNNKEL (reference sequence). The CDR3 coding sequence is TGTACCAGCAGCACTCGACAGGGAGTAAGGAACGAGCAGTACTTC. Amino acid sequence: CTSSTRQGVRNEQYF.

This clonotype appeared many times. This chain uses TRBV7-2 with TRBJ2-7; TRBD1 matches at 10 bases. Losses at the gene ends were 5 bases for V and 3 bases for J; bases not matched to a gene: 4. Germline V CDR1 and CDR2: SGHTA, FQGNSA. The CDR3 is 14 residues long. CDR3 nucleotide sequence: TGTGCCAGCAGCGATCGGACAGGGGGCTACGAGCAGTACTTC. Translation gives CASSDRTGGYEQYF. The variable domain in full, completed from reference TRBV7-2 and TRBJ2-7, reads GAGVSQSPSNKVTEKGKDVELRCDPISGHTALYWYRQSLGQGLEFLIYFQGNSAPDKSGLPSDRFSAERTGGSVSTLTIQRTQQEDSAVYLCASSDRTGGYEQYFGPGTRLTVT.

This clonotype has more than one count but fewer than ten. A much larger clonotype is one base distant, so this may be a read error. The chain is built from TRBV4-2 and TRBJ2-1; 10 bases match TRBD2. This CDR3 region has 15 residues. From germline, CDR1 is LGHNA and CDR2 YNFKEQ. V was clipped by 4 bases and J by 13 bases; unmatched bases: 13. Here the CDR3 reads CASSPSGGREETQFF. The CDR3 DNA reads TGTGCCAGCAGCCCTAGCGGGGGCCGGGAAGAGACCCAGTTCTTC.

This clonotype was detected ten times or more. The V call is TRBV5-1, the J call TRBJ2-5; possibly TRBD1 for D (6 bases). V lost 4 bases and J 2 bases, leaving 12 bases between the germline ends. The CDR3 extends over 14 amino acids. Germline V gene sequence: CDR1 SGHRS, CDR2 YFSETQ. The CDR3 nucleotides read TGCGCCAGCAGCGATATCGGGACACAAGAGACCCAGTACTTC. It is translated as CASSDIGTQETQYF.

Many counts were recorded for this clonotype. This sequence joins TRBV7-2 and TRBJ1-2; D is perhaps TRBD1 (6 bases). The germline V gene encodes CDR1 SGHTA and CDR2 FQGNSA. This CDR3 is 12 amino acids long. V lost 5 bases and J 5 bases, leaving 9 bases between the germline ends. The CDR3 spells CASSITGYGYTF. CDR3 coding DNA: TGTGCCAGCAGCATAACAGGGTATGGCTACACCTTC.

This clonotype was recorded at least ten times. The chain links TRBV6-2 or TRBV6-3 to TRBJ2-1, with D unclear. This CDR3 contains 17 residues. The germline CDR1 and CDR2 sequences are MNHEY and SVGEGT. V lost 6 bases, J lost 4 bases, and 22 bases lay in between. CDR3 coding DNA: TGTGCCAGCAGGCCCCAAAACGGACGACCTGGGTACAATGAGCAGTTCTTC. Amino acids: CASRPQNGRPGYNEQFF.